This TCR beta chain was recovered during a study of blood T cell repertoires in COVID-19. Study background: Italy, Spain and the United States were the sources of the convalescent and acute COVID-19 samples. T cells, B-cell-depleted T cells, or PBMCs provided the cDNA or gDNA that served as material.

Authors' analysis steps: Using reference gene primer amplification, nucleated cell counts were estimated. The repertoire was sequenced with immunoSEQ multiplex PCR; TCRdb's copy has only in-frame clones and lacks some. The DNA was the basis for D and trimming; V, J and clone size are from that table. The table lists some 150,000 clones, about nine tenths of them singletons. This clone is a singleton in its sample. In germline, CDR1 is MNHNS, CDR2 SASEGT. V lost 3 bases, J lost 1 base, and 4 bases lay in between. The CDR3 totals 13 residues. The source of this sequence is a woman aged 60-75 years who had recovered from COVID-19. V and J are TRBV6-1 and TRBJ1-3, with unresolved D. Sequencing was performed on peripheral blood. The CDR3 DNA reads TGTGCCAGCAGTGAGGAGTCTGGAAACACCATATATTTT. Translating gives CASSEESGNTIYF.